This TCR beta chain was documented in a study of blood T cell repertoires in COVID-19. In the study overall: T cells, B-cell-depleted T cells, or PBMCs supplied cDNA or gDNA.

V was pared by 0 bases and J by 3 bases, with 12 bases between. The CDR3 contains 15 residues. Germline loops: CDR1 KGHSH, CDR2 LQKENI. In the source study's methods: Amplifying reference gene primers gave estimates of nucleated cell counts. Data came from immunoSEQ multiplex PCR; TCRdb stores just in-frame clones and leaves some out. That table is the source of V, J and clone size, and D and trimming were worked out from the DNA. The table includes fewer than 250,000 clones, about four fifths detected once. The age range of participants was 18 to 89 years, with residence in about two dozen US areas. Which cohort a participant joined came from the clinical history participants gave.

The sequence derives from a woman in her thirties or forties who had recovered from COVID-19. Sample: PBMCs or T cells enriched from blood (not recorded which). The V and J genes are TRBV18 and TRBJ2-7; tentatively, D is TRBD2 (5 bases). CDR3 sequence (DNA): TGTGCCAGCTCACCACCGCTCGGACTGTACTACGAGCAGTACTTC. It translates to CASSPPLGLYYEQYF.